The T cell receptor (beta chain) described here comes from a study of blood T cells in healthy people across ages. The CDR3 loop spans 11 amino acids. Germline V CDR1 and CDR2: MNHEY, SMNVEV (reference sequence). Combining a sample-barcoded 5' primer with a J-beta primer mix, a second PCR ran for 7 to 11 cycles. Via MiXCR, TCRdb re-called the 5' RACE reads, giving one row per CDR3 protein. In the table there are about 1.8 million distinct CDR3 sequences, approximately 50% of which are singletons. This chain links TRBV27 with TRBJ2-5; D possibly matches TRBD1 or TRBD2 (5 bases each). The DNA matches TRBJ2-7 better at its end, which makes the J call doubtful. Material for sequencing was blood. The receptor was isolated from a woman aged 40 to 50 in good health. The chain's CDR3 is CASGWGYEQYF. CDR3 nucleotides: TGTGCCAGCGGGTGGGGGTACGAGCAGTACTTC.